This TCR beta chain came from a study of metastatic and nonmetastatic thyroid tumors. Whole-study context: Malignant and benign thyroid patients had repertoires compared in peripheral blood and tumor or nodule tissue.

Ten or more counts support this clone. Its antigen is currently unknown. In the study's own analysis: The distant-metastasis classifier for papillary thyroid cancer was built from CDR3 differences across clinicopathological groups. From the PCR reads, TCRdb re-called clones with MiXCR. The V and J calls and clone size come from TCRdb's table, not from the authors' own analysis. The sample gives over 10,000 clones, roughly an eighth of which show up once; approximately 29% is in the top ten. Study outcomes and limitations: Reported TCR beta diversity, measured in blood and tumor, was significantly higher for malignant thyroid tumors than for benign nodules.

Per the germline V gene, CDR1 is LGHNA and CDR2 is YNFKEQ. The CDR3 extends over 14 amino acids. Trimming pared 4 bases from V and 1 base from J, leaving 11 bases between. Patients were all untreated before their thyroid surgery. The V call is TRBV4-2, the J call TRBJ2-7; either TRBD1 or TRBD2 may fit D (5 bases each). The sample consisted of blood. The clonotype comes from a female donor with papillary thyroid cancer or a benign thyroid nodule (not recorded which). Some clones in this sample may be carry-over from other donors' samples. In nucleotides, the CDR3 is TGTGCCAGCAGCCTACCGGGACCTTCCTACGAGCAGTACTTC. Encoded protein: CASSLPGPSYEQYF.